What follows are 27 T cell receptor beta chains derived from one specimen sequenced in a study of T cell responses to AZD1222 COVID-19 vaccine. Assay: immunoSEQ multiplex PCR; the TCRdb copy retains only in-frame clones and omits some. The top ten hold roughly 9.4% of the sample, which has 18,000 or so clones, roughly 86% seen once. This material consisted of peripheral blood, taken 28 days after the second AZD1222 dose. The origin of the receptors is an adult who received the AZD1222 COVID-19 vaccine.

CDR3 sequence: CASSLTGVGSPLHF. CDR3 coding DNA: TGTGCCAGCAGCTTAACGGGGGTGGGTTCACCCCTCCACTTT. The J gene is TRBJ1-6, the V gene TRBV7-8; D might be TRBD1 (5 bases). The CDR3 has 14 amino acids. Germline V lookup: CDR1 SGHVS, CDR2 FQNEAQ. V lost 2 bases and J 9 bases, leaving 11 bases between the germline ends.

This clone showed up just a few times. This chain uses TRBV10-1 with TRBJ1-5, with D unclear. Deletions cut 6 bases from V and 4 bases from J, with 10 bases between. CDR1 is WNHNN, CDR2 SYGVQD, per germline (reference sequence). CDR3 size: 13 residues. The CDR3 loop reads CASSRGANQPQHF. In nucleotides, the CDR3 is TGCGCCAGCAGCCGGGGAGCGAATCAGCCCCAGCATTTT.

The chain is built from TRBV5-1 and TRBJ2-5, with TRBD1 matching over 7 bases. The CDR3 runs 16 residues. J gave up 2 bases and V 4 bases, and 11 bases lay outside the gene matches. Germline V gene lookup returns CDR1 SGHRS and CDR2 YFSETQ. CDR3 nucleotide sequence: TGCGCCAGCAGCCTACGGGACAGTGGAAAACAAGAGACCCAGTACTTC. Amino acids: CASSLRDSGKQETQYF.

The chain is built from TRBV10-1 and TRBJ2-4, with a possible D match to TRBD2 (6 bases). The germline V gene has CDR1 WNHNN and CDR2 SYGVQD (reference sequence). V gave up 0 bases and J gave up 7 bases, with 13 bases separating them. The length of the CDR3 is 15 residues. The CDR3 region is CASSESRGRQNIQYF. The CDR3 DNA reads TGCGCCAGCAGTGAGTCTCGGGGGAGGCAGAACATTCAGTACTTC.

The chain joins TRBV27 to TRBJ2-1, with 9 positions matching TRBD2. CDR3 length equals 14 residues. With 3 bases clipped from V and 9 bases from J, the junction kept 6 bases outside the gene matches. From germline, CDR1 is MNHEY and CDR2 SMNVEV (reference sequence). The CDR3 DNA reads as TGTGCCAGCAGTTTTGGCGGGGGGGCTGGTGAGCAGTTCTTC. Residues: CASSFGGGAGEQFF.

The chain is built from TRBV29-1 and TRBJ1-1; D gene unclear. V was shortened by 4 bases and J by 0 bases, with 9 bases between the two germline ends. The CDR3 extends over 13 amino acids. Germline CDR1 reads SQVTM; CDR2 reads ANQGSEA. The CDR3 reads CSVVGQVNTEAFF. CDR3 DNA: TGCAGCGTTGTCGGCCAGGTGAACACTGAAGCTTTCTTT.

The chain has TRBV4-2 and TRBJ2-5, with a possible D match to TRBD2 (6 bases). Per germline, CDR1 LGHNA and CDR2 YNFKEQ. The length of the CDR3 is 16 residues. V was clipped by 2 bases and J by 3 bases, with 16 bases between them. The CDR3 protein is CASSQSHGGSEETQYF. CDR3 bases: TGTGCCAGCAGCCAATCCCACGGGGGTTCTGAAGAGACCCAGTACTTC.

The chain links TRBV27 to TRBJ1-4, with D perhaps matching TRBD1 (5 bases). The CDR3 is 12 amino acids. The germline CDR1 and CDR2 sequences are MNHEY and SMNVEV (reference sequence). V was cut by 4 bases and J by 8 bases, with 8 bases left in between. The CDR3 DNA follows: TGTGCCAGCAGTTCCCGGGGGGAAAAACTGTTTTTT. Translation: CASSSRGEKLFF. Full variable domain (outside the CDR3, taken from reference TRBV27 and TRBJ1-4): EAQVTQNPRYLITVTGKKLTVTCSQNMNHEYMSWYRQDPGLGLRQIYYSMNVEVTDKGDVPEGYKVSRKEKRNFPLILESPSPNQTSLYFCASSSRGEKLFFGSGTQLSVL.

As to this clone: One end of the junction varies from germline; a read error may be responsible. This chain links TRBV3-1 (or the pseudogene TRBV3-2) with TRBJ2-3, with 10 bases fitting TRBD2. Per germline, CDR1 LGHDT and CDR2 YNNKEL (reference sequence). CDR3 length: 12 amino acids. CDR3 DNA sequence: TGTGCCAGCAGCCAAGCCCCTAGCGGGAGTATATTT. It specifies CASSQAPSGSIF.

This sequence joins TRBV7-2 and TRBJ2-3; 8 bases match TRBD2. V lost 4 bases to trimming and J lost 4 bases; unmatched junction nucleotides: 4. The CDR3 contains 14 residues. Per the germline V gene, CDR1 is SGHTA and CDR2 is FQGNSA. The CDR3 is CASSYGLAADTQYF. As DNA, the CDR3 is TGTGCCAGCAGCTATGGACTAGCAGCAGATACGCAGTATTTT.

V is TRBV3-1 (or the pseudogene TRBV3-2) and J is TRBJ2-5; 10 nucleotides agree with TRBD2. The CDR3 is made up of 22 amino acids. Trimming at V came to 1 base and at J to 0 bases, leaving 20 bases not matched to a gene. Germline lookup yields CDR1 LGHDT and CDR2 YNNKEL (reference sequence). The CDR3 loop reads CASSQGILFGTSVFPYQETQYF. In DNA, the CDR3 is TGTGCCAGCAGCCAAGGTATACTTTTCGGGACTAGCGTTTTTCCATACCAAGAGACCCAGTACTTC.

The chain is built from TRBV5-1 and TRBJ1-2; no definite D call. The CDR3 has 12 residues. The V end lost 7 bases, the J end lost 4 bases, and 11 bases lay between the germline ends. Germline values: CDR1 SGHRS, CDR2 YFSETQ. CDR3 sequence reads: CASATSGYGYTF. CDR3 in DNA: TGCGCCAGCGCTACCTCGGGCTATGGCTACACCTTC.

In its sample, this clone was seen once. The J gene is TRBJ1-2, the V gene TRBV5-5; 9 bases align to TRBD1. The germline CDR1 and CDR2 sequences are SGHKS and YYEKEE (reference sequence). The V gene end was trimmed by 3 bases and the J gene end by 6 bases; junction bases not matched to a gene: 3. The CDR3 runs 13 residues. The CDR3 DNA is TGTGCCAGCAGCTGGACAGGGGAAAATGGCTACACCTTC. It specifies CASSWTGENGYTF.

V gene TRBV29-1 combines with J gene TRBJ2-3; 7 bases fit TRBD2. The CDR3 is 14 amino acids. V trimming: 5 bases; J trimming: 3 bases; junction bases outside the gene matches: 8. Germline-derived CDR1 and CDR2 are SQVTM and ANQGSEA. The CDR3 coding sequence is TGCAGCGTTTGGGGGGGAGGGAGAACAGATACGCAGTATTTT. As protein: CSVWGGGRTDTQYF.

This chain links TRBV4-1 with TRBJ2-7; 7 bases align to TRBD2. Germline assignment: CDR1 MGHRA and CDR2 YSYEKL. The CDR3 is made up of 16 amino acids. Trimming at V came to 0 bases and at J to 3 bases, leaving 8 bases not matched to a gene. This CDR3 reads CASSQDSGRKVYEQYF. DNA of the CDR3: TGCGCCAGCAGCCAAGACTCCGGGAGGAAGGTCTACGAGCAGTACTTC.

The CDR3 DNA sequence: TGTGCCAGCAGTGAAACAGTAAATGAGCAGTTCTTC. This codes for CASSETVNEQFF. The rearrangement uses TRBV6-1 and TRBJ2-1, with no clear D. The CDR3 is 12 residues long. The V gene lost 2 bases and the J gene lost 7 bases, with 6 bases spanning the gap. Germline values: CDR1 MNHNS, CDR2 SASEGT.

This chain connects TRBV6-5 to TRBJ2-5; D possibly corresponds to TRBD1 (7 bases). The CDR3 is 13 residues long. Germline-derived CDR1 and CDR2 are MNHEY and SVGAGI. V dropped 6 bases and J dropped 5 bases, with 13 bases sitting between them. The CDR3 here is CASSDAGQETQYF. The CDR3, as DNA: TGTGCCAGCAGCGACGCGGGACAGGAGACCCAGTACTTC.

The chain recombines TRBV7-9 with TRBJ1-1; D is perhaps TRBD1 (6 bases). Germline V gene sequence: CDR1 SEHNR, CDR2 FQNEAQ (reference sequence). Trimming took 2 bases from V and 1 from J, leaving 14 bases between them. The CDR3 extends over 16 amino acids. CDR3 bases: TGTGCCAGCAGCTTACAACGGGGGGCCCCGAACACTGAAGCTTTCTTT. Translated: CASSLQRGAPNTEAFF.

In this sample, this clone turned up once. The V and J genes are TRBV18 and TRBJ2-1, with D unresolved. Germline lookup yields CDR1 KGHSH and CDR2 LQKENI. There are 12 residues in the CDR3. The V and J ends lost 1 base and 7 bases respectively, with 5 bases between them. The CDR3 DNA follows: TGTGCCAGCTCACCACAGATTAATGAGCAGTTCTTC. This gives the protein CASSPQINEQFF.

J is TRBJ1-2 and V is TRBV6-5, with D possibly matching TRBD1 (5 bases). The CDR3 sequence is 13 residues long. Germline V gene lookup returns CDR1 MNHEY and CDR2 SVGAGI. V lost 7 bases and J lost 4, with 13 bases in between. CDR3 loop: CASILRGSYGYTF. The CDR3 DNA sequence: TGTGCCAGCATCTTAAGGGGAAGCTATGGCTACACCTTC.

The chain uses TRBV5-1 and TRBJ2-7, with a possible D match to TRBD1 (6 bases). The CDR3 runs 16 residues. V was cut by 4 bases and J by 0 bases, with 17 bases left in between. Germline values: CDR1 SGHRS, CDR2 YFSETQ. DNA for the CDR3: TGCGCCAGCAGCCGTAGACAGGCTCTAAGCTCCTACGAGCAGTACTTC. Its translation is CASSRRQALSSYEQYF. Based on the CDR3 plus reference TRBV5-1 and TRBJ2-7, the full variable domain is KAGVTQTPRYLIKTRGQQVTLSCSPISGHRSVSWYQQTPGQGLQFLFEYFSETQRNKGNFPGRFSGRQFSNSRSEMNVSTLELGDSALYLCASSRRQALSSYEQYFGPGTRLTVT.

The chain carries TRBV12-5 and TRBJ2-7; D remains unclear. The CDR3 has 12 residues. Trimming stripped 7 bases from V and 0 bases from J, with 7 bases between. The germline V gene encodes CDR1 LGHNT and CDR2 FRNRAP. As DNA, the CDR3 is TGTGCTAGTGCCTCGGACTCCTACGAGCAGTACTTC. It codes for CASASDSYEQYF.

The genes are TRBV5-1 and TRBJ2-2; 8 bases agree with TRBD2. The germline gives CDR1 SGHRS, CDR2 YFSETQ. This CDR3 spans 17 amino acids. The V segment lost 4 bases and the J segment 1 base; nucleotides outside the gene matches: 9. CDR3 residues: CASSLQLAGKNTGELFF. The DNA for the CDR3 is TGCGCCAGCAGCCTCCAATTAGCGGGGAAGAACACCGGGGAGCTGTTTTTT.

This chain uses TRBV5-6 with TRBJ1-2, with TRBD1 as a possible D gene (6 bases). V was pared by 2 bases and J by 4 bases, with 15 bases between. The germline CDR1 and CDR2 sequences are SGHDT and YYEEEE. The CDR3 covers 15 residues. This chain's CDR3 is CASSLLGARVYGYTF. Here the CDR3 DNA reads TGTGCCAGCAGCTTATTGGGGGCGCGAGTCTATGGCTACACCTTC.

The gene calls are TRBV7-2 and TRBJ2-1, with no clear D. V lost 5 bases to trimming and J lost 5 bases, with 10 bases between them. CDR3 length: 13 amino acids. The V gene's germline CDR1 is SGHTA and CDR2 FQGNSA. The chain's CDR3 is CASSQAADNEQFF. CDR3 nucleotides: TGTGCCAGCAGCCAAGCAGCAGACAATGAGCAGTTCTTC.

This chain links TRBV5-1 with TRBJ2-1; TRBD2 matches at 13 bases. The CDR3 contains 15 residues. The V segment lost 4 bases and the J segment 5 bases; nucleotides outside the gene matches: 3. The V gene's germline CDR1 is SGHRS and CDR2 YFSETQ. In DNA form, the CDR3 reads TGCGCCAGCAGCCTGGGACTAGCGGGAAACAATGAGCAGTTCTTC. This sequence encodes CASSLGLAGNNEQFF.

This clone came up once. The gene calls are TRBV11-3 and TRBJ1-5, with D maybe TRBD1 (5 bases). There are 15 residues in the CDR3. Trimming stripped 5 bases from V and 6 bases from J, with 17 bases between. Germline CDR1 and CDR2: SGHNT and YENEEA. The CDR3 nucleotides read TGTGCCAGCAGCCCCGTAGGGCAGGGCCGTCAGCCCCAGCATTTT. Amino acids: CASSPVGQGRQPQHF.